These T cell receptor beta chains were read from a single sample in a study of CD8+CD57+ T cells in acquired aplastic anemia. In TCRdb, the reads were re-called with MiXCR into one record per CDR3 protein. The data show 150,000 to 200,000 distinct CDR3 sequences, 55% to 70% seen once. Sequenced input: sorted CD4+, CD8+, or CD8+CD57+ T cells (not recorded which) from PBMCs. Receptor source: a human donor with severe aplastic anemia or a healthy control (not recorded which). Each CDR3 is given with its conserved first and last residue. The D gene is left open where the match is weak. Only part of the rows carry a size: once, few, many, or a class if the clone is expanded.

clone_size: many
v_call: TRBV6-2/TRBV6-3
j_call: TRBJ1-1
d_call: .
cdr3_length: 15
cdr3_aa: CASSYSAGVNTEAFF
cdr3_nt: TGTGCCAGCAGTTACTCGGCAGGGGTGAACACTGAAGCTTTCTTT

clone_size: .
v_call: TRBV9
j_call: TRBJ1-4
d_call: .
cdr3_length: 15
cdr3_aa: CASSADLGFREKLFF
cdr3_nt: TGTGCCAGCAGCGCAGACCTGGGCTTCAGGGAAAAACTGTTTTTT

clone_size: .
v_call: TRBV6-1
j_call: TRBJ1-2
d_call: .
cdr3_length: 14
cdr3_aa: CASSEPEGSYGYTF
cdr3_nt: TGTGCCAGCAGTGAGCCTGAAGGGAGCTATGGCTACACCTTC

clone_size: .
v_call: TRBV7-6
j_call: TRBJ1-1
d_call: .
cdr3_length: 13
cdr3_aa: CASSLFTNTEAFF
cdr3_nt: TGTGCCAGCAGCTTATTTACGAACACTGAAGCTTTCTTT

clone_size: .
v_call: TRBV15
j_call: TRBJ2-1
d_call: TRBD2
cdr3_length: 15
cdr3_aa: CATSRGAGGYNEQFF
cdr3_nt: TGTGCCACCAGCAGAGGAGCGGGGGGCTACAATGAGCAGTTCTTC

clone_size: .
v_call: TRBV27
j_call: TRBJ2-7
d_call: TRBD2
cdr3_length: 18
cdr3_aa: CASSLSMPSVWGGYEQYF
cdr3_nt: TGTGCCAGCAGTTTATCGATGCCGAGCGTATGGGGAGGGTACGAGCAGTACTTC

clone_size: .
v_call: TRBV5-1
j_call: TRBJ2-3
d_call: .
cdr3_length: 11
cdr3_aa: CASSRAGTQYF
cdr3_nt: TGTGCCAGCAGCCGGGCAGGCACGCAGTATTTT

clone_size: .
v_call: TRBV19
j_call: TRBJ1-1
d_call: TRBD1
cdr3_length: 16
cdr3_aa: CASRPRTGWANGEAFF
cdr3_nt: TGTGCCAGCCGACCTCGGACAGGATGGGCTAACGGTGAAGCTTTCTTT

clone_size: once
v_call: TRBV7-2
j_call: TRBJ2-1
d_call: .
cdr3_length: 15
cdr3_aa: CASSLGDARSNEQFF
cdr3_nt: TGTGCCAGCAGCTTAGGGGACGCCCGGTCCAATGAGCAGTTCTTC

clone_size: once
v_call: TRBV6-6
j_call: TRBJ1-4
d_call: TRBD1
cdr3_length: 19
cdr3_aa: CASSYGFLGQGVTNEKLFF
cdr3_nt: TGTGCCAGCAGTTACGGTTTCTTGGGACAGGGGGTAACCAATGAAAAACTGTTTTTT

clone_size: .
v_call: TRBV24-1
j_call: TRBJ2-3
d_call: .
cdr3_length: 16
cdr3_aa: CATSGQMGDTTDTQYF
cdr3_nt: TGTGCCACCAGTGGCCAGATGGGGGACACCACAGATACGCAGTATTTT

clone_size: once
v_call: TRBV7-3
j_call: TRBJ2-7
d_call: .
cdr3_length: 15
cdr3_aa: CASSLGLLGPYEQYF
cdr3_nt: TGTGCCAGCAGCTTGGGCCTTTTAGGGCCTTACGAGCAGTACTTC

clone_size: many
v_call: TRBV4-3
j_call: TRBJ2-7
d_call: .
cdr3_length: 14
cdr3_aa: CASSQDRATYEQYF
cdr3_nt: TGCGCCAGCAGCCAAGATCGGGCCACCTACGAGCAGTACTTC

clone_size: .
v_call: TRBV15
j_call: TRBJ2-1
d_call: .
cdr3_length: 15
cdr3_aa: CATSRRGGLNEEQFF
cdr3_nt: TGTGCCACCAGCAGAAGGGGCGGTCTGAATGAGGAGCAGTTCTTC

clone_size: .
v_call: TRBV7-9
j_call: TRBJ2-7
d_call: .
cdr3_length: 13
cdr3_aa: CASSWGHGDEQYF
cdr3_nt: TGTGCCAGCAGCTGGGGCCACGGGGATGAGCAGTACTTC

clone_size: .
v_call: TRBV10-2
j_call: TRBJ2-7
d_call: TRBD2
cdr3_length: 14
cdr3_aa: CASSLLSGGYEQYF
cdr3_nt: TGCGCCAGCAGCCTACTTAGCGGGGGTTACGAGCAGTACTTC

clone_size: few
v_call: TRBV19
j_call: TRBJ2-7
d_call: TRBD1
cdr3_length: 13
cdr3_aa: CASSSGQGYEQYF
cdr3_nt: TGTGCCAGTAGTTCGGGACAGGGCTACGAGCAGTACTTC

clone_size: few
v_call: TRBV24-1
j_call: TRBJ2-3
d_call: .
cdr3_length: 13
cdr3_aa: CATSPGSTDTQYF
cdr3_nt: TGTGCCACCTCTCCCGGTAGCACAGATACGCAGTATTTT

clone_size: .
v_call: TRBV7-2
j_call: TRBJ2-5
d_call: .
cdr3_length: 14
cdr3_aa: CASSTSWGQETQYF
cdr3_nt: TGTGCCAGCAGCACCTCGTGGGGGCAAGAGACCCAGTACTTC

clone_size: .
v_call: TRBV10-3
j_call: TRBJ2-5
d_call: .
cdr3_length: 13
cdr3_aa: CASSEGGSETQYF
cdr3_nt: TGTGCCAGCAGTGAGGGGGGTTCGGAGACCCAGTACTTC